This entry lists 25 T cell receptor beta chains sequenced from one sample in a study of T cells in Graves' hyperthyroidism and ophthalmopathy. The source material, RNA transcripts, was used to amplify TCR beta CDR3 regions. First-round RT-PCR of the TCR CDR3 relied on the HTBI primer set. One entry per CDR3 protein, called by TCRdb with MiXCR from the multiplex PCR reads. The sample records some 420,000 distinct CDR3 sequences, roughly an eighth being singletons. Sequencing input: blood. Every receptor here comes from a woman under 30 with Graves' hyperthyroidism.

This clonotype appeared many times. The CDR3 coding sequence is TGTGCCAGCAGTCACAGGGGAGGTATAACTGAAGCTTTCTTT. Translation gives CASSHRGGITEAFF. V usage is TRBV27 and J usage is TRBJ1-1; the match to TRBD1 covers 7 bases. Germline lookup yields CDR1 MNHEY and CDR2 SMNVEV (reference sequence). CDR3 size: 14 residues. J lost 5 bases, V lost 5 bases, and 8 bases had no gene match.

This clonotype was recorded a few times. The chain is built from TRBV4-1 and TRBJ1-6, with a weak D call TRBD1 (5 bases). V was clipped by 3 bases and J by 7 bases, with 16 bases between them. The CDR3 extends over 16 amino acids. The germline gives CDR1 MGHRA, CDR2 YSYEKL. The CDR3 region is CASSQSYDSANSPLHF. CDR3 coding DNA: TGCGCCAGCAGCCAGAGCTATGACAGCGCCAATTCACCCCTCCACTTT.

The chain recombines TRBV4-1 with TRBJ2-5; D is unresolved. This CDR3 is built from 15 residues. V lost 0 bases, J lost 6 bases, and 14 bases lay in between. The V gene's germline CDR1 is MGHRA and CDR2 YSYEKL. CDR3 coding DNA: TGCGCCAGCAGCCAAGATCGGATGGGTGCGAAGACCCAGTACTTC. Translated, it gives CASSQDRMGAKTQYF.

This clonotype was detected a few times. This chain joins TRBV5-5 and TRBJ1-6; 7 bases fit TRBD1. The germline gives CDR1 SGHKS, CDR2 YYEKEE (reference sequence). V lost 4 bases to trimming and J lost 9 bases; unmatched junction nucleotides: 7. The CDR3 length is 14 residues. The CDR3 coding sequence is TGTGCCAGCAGCCAATCCCGGACAGGTTCACCCCTCCACTTT. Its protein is CASSQSRTGSPLHF.

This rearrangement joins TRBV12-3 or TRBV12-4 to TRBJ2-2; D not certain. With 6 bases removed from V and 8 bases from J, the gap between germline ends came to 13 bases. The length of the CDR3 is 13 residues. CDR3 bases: TGTGCCAGCAGCCAGACCCGTCCGGGGGAGCTGTTTTTT. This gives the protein CASSQTRPGELFF.

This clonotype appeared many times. The CDR3 loop reads CASSLGQGSLPTNEKLFF. The CDR3, as DNA: TGTGCCAGCAGTTTAGGGCAGGGATCCCTCCCAACTAATGAAAAACTGTTTTTT. The chain carries TRBV28 and TRBJ1-4, with D perhaps TRBD1 (5 bases). This CDR3 contains 18 residues. Looked up from germline, CDR1 is MDHEN and CDR2 is SYDVKM. V dropped 2 bases and J dropped 0 bases, with 16 bases sitting between them.

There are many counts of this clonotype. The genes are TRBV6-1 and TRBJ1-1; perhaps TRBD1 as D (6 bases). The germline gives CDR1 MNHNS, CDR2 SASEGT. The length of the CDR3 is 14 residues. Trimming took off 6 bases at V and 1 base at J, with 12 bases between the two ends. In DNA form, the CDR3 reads TGTGCCAGCAGGGCCGGGACACCGAACACTGAAGCTTTCTTT. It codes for CASRAGTPNTEAFF.

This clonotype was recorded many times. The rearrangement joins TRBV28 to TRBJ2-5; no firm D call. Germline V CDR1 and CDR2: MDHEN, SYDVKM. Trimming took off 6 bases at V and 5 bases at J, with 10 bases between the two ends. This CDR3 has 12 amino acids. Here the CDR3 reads CASSQVLETQYF. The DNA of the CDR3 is TGTGCCAGCAGCCAGGTTTTGGAGACCCAGTACTTC.

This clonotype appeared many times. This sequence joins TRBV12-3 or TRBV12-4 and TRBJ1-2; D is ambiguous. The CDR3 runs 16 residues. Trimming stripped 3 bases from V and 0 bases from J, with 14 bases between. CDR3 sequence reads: CASSFFPSGANYGYTF. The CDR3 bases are TGTGCCAGCAGTTTTTTTCCGTCGGGTGCTAACTATGGCTACACCTTC.

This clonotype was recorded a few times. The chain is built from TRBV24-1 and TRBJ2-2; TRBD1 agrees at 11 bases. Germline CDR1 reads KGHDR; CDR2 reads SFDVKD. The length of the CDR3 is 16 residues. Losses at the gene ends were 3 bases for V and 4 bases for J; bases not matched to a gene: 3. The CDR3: CATSDPGQGGTGELFF. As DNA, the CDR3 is TGTGCCACCAGTGATCCGGGACAGGGGGGCACCGGGGAGCTGTTTTTT.

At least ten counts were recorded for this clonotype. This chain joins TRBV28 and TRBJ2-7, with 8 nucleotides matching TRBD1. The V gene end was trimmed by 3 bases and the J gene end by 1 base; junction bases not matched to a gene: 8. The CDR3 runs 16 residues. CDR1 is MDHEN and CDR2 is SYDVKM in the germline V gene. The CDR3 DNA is TGTGCCAGCAGTTTCAACTTGGACAGGGCATCCTACGAGCAGTACTTC. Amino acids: CASSFNLDRASYEQYF.

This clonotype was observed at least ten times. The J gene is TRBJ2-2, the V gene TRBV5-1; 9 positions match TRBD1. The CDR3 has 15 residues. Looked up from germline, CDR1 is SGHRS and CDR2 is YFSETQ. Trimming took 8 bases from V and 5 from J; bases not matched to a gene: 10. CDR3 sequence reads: CASTPGQGMTGELFF. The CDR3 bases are TGCGCCAGTACCCCGGGACAGGGAATGACCGGGGAGCTGTTTTTT.

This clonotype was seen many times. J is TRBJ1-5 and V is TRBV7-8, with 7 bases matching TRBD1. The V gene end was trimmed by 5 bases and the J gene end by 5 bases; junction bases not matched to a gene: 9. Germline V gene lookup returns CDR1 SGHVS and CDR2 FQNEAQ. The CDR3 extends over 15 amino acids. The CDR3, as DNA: TGTGCCAGCAGCGTACAGGGGTCGAGCCATCAGCCCCAGCATTTT. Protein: CASSVQGSSHQPQHF.

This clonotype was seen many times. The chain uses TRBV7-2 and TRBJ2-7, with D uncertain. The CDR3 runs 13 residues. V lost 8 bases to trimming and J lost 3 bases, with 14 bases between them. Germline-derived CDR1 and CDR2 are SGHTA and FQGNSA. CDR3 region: CASSWAVHYEQYF. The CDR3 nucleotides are TGTGCCAGCTCGTGGGCTGTTCACTACGAGCAGTACTTC.

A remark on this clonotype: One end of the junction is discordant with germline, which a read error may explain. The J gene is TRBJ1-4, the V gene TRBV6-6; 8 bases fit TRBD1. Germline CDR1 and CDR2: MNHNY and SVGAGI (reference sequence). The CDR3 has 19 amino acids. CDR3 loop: CASTYSRPTGVATNEKLFF. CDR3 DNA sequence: TGTGCCAGCACTTACTCCCGCCCGACAGGGGTGGCAACTAATGAAAAACTGTTTTTT.

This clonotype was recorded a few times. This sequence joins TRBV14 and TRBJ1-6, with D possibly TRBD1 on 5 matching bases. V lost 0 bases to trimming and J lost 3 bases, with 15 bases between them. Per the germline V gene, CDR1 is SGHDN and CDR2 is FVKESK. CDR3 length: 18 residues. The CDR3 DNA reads TGTGCCAGCAGCCAAGAATATACGGGGGTCAACTATAATTCACCCCTCCACTTT. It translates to CASSQEYTGVNYNSPLHF. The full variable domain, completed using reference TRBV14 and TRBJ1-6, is EAGVTQFPSHSVIEKGQTVTLRCDPISGHDNLYWYRRVMGKEIKFLLHFVKESKQDESGMPNNRFLAERTGGTYSTLKVQPAELEDSGVYFCASSQEYTGVNYNSPLHFGNGTRLTVT.

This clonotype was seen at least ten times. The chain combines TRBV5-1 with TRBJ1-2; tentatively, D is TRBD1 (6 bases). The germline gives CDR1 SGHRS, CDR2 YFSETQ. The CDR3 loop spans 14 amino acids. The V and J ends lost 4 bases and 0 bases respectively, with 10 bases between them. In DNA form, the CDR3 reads TGCGCCAGCAGCAACGGACAGCCTAACTATGGCTACACCTTC. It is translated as CASSNGQPNYGYTF.

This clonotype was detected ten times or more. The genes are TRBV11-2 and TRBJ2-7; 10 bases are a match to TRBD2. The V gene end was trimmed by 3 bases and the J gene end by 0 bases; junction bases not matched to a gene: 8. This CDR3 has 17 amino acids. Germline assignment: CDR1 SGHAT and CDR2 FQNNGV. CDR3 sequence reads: CASSFPLAGVHSYEQYF. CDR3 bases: TGTGCCAGCAGCTTTCCCCTAGCGGGAGTCCACTCCTACGAGCAGTACTTC.

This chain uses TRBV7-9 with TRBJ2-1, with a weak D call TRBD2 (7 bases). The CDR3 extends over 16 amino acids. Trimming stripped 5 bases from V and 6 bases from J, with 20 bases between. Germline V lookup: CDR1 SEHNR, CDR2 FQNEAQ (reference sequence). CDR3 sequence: CASSADGGGSRNEQFF. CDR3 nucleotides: TGTGCCAGCAGCGCCGATGGGGGCGGGAGCCGCAATGAGCAGTTCTTC.

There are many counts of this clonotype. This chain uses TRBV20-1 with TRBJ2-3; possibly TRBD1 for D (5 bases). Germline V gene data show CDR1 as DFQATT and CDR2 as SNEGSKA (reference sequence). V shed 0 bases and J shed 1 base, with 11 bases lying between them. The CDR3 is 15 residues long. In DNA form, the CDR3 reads TGCAGTGCTAGAGATCCAGGGATAGGCACAGATACGCAGTATTTT. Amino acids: CSARDPGIGTDTQYF.

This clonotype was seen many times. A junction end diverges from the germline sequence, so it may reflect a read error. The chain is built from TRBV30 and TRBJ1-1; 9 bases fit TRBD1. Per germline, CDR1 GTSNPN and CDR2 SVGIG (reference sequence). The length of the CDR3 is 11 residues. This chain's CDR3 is CAWSEEDRGIF. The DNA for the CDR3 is TGTGCCTGGAGTGAAGAGGACAGGGGAATCTTT.

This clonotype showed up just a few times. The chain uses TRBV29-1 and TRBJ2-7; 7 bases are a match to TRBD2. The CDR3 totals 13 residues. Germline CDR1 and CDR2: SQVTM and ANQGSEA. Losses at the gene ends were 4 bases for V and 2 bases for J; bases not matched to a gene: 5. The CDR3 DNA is TGCAGCGTTGGGACTAGGTTAACCTACGAGCAGTACTTC. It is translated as CSVGTRLTYEQYF.

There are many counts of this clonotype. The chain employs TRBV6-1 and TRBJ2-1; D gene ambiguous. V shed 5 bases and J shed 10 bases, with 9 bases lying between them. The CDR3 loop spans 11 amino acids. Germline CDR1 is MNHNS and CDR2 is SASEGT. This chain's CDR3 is CASSIRGEQFF. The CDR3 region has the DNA TGTGCCAGCAGTATCAGAGGCGAGCAGTTCTTC.

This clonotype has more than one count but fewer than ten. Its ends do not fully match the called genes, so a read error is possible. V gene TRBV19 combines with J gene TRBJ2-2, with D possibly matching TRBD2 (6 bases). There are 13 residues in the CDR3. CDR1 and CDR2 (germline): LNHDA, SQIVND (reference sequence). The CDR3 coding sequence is TGTGCCTGTAGCGGCACGAACACCGGGGAGCTGTTTTTT. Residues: CACSGTNTGELFF.

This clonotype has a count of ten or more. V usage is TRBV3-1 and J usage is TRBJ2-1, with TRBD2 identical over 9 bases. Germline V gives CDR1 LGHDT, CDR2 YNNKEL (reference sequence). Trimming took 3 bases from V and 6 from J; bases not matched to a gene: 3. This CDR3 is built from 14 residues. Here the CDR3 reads CASSQGLAGNEQFF. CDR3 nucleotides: TGTGCCAGCAGCCAGGGACTAGCCGGCAATGAGCAGTTCTTC.